The 6 T cell receptor beta chains below all came from one sample that was sequenced in a study of shared clonotypes between healthy human individuals. Selected positively for CCR7 and CD45RO-negative, naive CD8 cells excluded terminally differentiated effector memory CD45RA+ cells. TCRdb keeps only in-frame clones here, not all; method: immunoSEQ multiplex PCR. The data show more than 550,000 clones, roughly nine tenths seen once. The sequenced sample consisted of naive CD8+ T cells sorted from blood. Receptors were obtained from a man younger than 45 in good health.

This clone has just one count. The V and J genes are TRBV18 and TRBJ2-7; tentative D call: TRBD1 (6 bases). Trimming stripped 3 bases from V and 6 bases from J, with 18 bases between. From germline, CDR1 is KGHSH and CDR2 LQKENI. The CDR3 runs 15 residues. The CDR3 DNA follows: TGTGCCAGCTCACCGACTGGTCAGGGGCGAAGCGAGCAGTACTTC. Its protein product is CASSPTGQGRSEQYF. The variable domain in full, with the rest retrieved from reference TRBV18 and TRBJ2-7, is NAGVMQNPRHLVRRRGQEARLRCSPMKGHSHVYWYRQLPEEGLKFMVYLQKENIIDESGMPKERFSAEFPKEGPSILRIQQVVRGDSAAYFCASSPTGQGRSEQYFGPGTRLTVT.

The rearrangement uses TRBV9 and TRBJ2-7; no definite D call. The V gene lost 0 bases and the J gene lost 5 bases, with 9 bases spanning the gap. The CDR3 consists of 13 residues. Germline CDR1 reads SGDLS; CDR2 reads YYNGEE. CDR3 in DNA: TGTGCCAGCAGCGTAGAAATTTCCGACGAGCAGTACTTC. Protein product: CASSVEISDEQYF.

V gene TRBV11-3 combines with J gene TRBJ2-2, with D unclear. Trimming left V 3 bases short and J 5 bases short, with 7 bases between. CDR1 and CDR2 from the germline V gene are SGHNT and YENEEA. The CDR3 covers 13 residues. The CDR3 coding sequence is TGTGCCAGCAGCTTCTGGGATACCGGGGAGCTGTTTTTT. Its protein is CASSFWDTGELFF.

A single count supports this clone. The chain joins TRBV6-5 to TRBJ2-2; 11 bases are shared with TRBD1. The CDR3 sequence is 15 residues long. Losses at the gene ends were 4 bases for V and 6 bases for J; bases not matched to a gene: 4. CDR1 and CDR2 from the germline V gene are MNHEY and SVGAGI. The CDR3: CASSSGQGVAGELFF. The CDR3 DNA is TGTGCCAGCAGTTCGGGACAGGGGGTCGCCGGGGAGCTGTTTTTT.

The chain has TRBV6-1 and TRBJ1-2; D remains unclear. The CDR3 is 14 residues long. In germline, CDR1 is MNHNS, CDR2 SASEGT. V was shortened by 4 bases and J by 6 bases, with 15 bases between the two germline ends. CDR3 DNA: TGTGCCAGCAGTGCCTACACCAGACCGGATGGCTACACCTTC. Translated, it gives CASSAYTRPDGYTF.

The V call is TRBV6-1, the J call TRBJ2-1; D is possibly TRBD1 or TRBD2 (5 bases each). The CDR3 is 14 amino acids. V lost 1 base, J lost 6 bases, and 10 bases lay in between. Germline CDR1 and CDR2: MNHNS and SASEGT. As DNA, the CDR3 is TGTGCCAGCAGTGAAGGGGGACGGCCCAATGAGCAGTTCTTC. It is translated as CASSEGGRPNEQFF.